This TCR beta chain stems from a study of T cells expressing NK-cell markers (dated by TCRdb to 2018 to 2020). Some background on the complete study: Eight or nine donors provided sorted CD3+CD56+NKG2C+, CD3+CD56+NKG2C- and CD3+CD56-NKG2C+ T-cell subsets, whose TCR beta-chain repertoires were profiled. Of the eight sequenced donors, seven were found to be HCMV-seropositive and one was found to be HCMV-seronegative. The eight sequenced donors were randomly selected healthy volunteers, three men and five women. The libraries were sequenced on Illumina HiSeq 2000/2500, MiSeq or NextSeq, producing 2 x 150 bp reads.

TCRdb shows the sequencer as Illumina HiSeq 2000. The TCR beta cDNA libraries were made using 5'RACE template switching, a step that added both a universal primer site and unique molecular identifiers. cDNA synthesis was primed from the TCR beta constant segment, followed by two successive PCR amplification steps. The paper's data handling went like this. Reads were demultiplexed and grouped by UMI with MIGEC, and clonotypes were assembled and quantified with MiTCR. Only TCR cDNA sequences supported by at least two reads were kept to exclude erroneous sequences. Downstream repertoire analysis used the tcR package, and clonotypes were matched across fractions by CDR3 nucleotide sequence plus V segment. VDJmatch was used to annotate antigen specificity against VDJdb, with one amino acid substitution in CDR3 allowed. Following reprocessing of the reads by TCRdb, the data hold one row per CDR3 protein sequence and no DNA is available. These V and J calls rely on TCRdb rather than the paper's analysis. This specimen's table enumerates more than 400,000 distinct CDR3 sequences. About 7.3% of the sample rests with the top ten.

The full study reports these points: In more than 5 donors, the dominant CD3+CD56+NKG2C+ clonotypes ranked among the top 10 CD8+ clonotypes, making up 1.0-7.0% of CD8+ T cells. Those dominant clonotypes were again the most abundant among CD3+CD56-NKG2C+ cells in several donors, at about 25-60.1%. Whether the expanded NKG2C-expressing T cell clones were specific for HCMV antigens was left unclear.

With respect to this clonotype: This receptor's antigen is unknown.

HCMV-specific IgG was detected in serum with a commercial ELISA kit to determine HCMV serostatus. Ficoll density gradient centrifugation was used to isolate peripheral blood mononuclear cells from blood. The sequenced material came from blood T cells: a sorted CD56 or NKG2C T cell subset, CD4+ or CD8+ T cells, or bulk PBMC T cells (not recorded which). This clonotype originated in a woman between 18 and 75 years old in good health.

The CDR3 corresponds to CSVRVNEKLFF. The chain was built from TRBV29-1 and TRBJ1-4. Looking up the germline V gene yields CDR1 SQVTM and CDR2 ANQGSEA. There are 11 amino acids in the CDR3, from cysteine to phenylalanine inclusive. No DNA sequence is on record.